Listed here are 25 T cell receptor beta chains from one sample, sequenced in a study of T cell responses to AZD1222 COVID-19 vaccine (dated by TCRdb to the early 2020s). The method was the immunoSEQ multiplex PCR assay. The table comes from immuneACCESS by way of TCRdb, which keeps in-frame sequences with V and J called. Part of the clones is missing from these tables; in studies checked, under half for an unresolved V gene and the rest for unknown reasons. The sample table shows tens of thousands of clones, and approximately 80% are seen once. The ten largest clones add up to approximately 5.2% of the sample. In the paper's terms, the time point label means: about 28 days (+/-7) after the second vaccine dose. The sample here was peripheral blood, taken 28 days after the second AZD1222 dose. Every receptor here comes from an adult who received the AZD1222 COVID-19 vaccine.

V gene TRBV7-2 combines with J gene TRBJ2-3, with 10 bases aligning to TRBD2. The CDR3 extends over 18 amino acids. V shed 2 bases, J shed 0 bases, and the junction held 8 bases outside the gene matches. Germline CDR1 and CDR2: SGHTA and FQGNSA. CDR3 residues: CASSLRPSGRSSTDTQYF. The CDR3 DNA is TGTGCCAGCAGCTTAAGGCCTAGCGGGAGATCGAGCACAGATACGCAGTATTTT.

This clone was recorded only once. The chain couples TRBV6-5 to TRBJ1-3; 10 bases agree with TRBD1. The germline V gene has CDR1 MNHEY and CDR2 SVGAGI. V trimming: 8 bases; J trimming: 3 bases; junction bases outside the gene matches: 7. The CDR3 totals 15 residues. CDR3 sequence: CASGDRGWGGNTIYF. Written as DNA, the CDR3 is TGTGCCAGCGGGGACAGGGGTTGGGGTGGAAACACCATATATTTT.

The rearrangement links TRBV11-1 to TRBJ2-1; TRBD2 aligns across 16 bases. From germline, CDR1 is SGHAT and CDR2 FQDESV (reference sequence). Trimming cost V 3 bases and J 15 bases; bases outside gene matches: 11. The CDR3 is 16 amino acids. In DNA form, the CDR3 reads TGTGCCAGCAGCTTCGATGCGGGACTAGCGGGGGGGCCGCGGTTCTTC. The encoded protein is CASSFDAGLAGGPRFF.

This clone was counted between two and nine times. The chain joins TRBV6-5 to TRBJ1-1, with 8 bases matching TRBD1. Germline V CDR1 and CDR2: MNHEY, SVGAGI. V lost 4 bases and J lost 3; bases outside the gene matches: 4. This CDR3 contains 14 residues. CDR3 loop: CASSSGQGYTEAFF. The CDR3 nucleotides are TGTGCCAGCAGTTCAGGACAGGGATACACTGAAGCTTTCTTT.

The V call is TRBV7-9, the J call TRBJ1-1, with 7 bases matching TRBD1. In germline, CDR1 is SEHNR, CDR2 FQNEAQ (reference sequence). The CDR3 spans 17 residues. V dropped 6 bases and J dropped 0; count of bases not matched to a gene: 13. The CDR3 region has the DNA TGTGCCAGCAGTTCTCCCCGGGACAGATCTTTGAACACTGAAGCTTTCTTT. Its protein product is CASSSPRDRSLNTEAFF. The full variable domain, completed using reference TRBV7-9 and TRBJ1-1, is DTGVSQNPRHKITKRGQNVTFRCDPISEHNRLYWYRQTLGQGPEFLTYFQNEAQLEKSRLLSDRFSAERPKGSFSTLEIQRTEQGDSAMYLCASSSPRDRSLNTEAFFGQGTRLTVV.

V is TRBV19 and J is TRBJ2-5; D is unresolved. The CDR3 has 13 residues. Germline V gene sequence: CDR1 LNHDA, CDR2 SQIVND (reference sequence). Deletions cut 3 bases from V and 1 base from J, with 6 bases between. In DNA form, the CDR3 reads TGTGCCAGTAGTATCCGGCCCCAAGAGACCCAGTACTTC. This gives the protein CASSIRPQETQYF.

The rearrangement uses TRBV10-2 and TRBJ2-7; D possibly corresponds to TRBD1 (5 bases). V was cut by 5 bases and J by 6 bases, with 8 bases left in between. The CDR3 totals 11 residues. Looked up from germline, CDR1 is WSHSY and CDR2 is SAAADI. CDR3 amino acids: CASSTGIEQYF. CDR3 in DNA: TGCGCCAGCAGTACAGGAATCGAGCAGTACTTC.

Only a few counts were recorded for this clone. The CDR3 region has the DNA TGTGCCAGCAGTTTATTAGCTAGCGGGAGCTCCTACGAGCAGTACTTC. It yields the protein CASSLLASGSSYEQYF. The chain uses TRBV27 and TRBJ2-7, with 10 positions matching TRBD2. CDR3 length: 16 amino acids. CDR1 is MNHEY and CDR2 is SMNVEV in the germline V gene (reference sequence). Unmatched junction bases numbered 3, after V lost 1 base and J lost 0 bases.

This chain joins TRBV10-2 and TRBJ1-3, with a tentative D call TRBD1 (6 bases). The germline V gene encodes CDR1 WSHSY and CDR2 SAAADI. Trimming removed 5 bases from V and 4 bases from J, with 12 bases in between. This CDR3 comprises 14 residues. CDR3 in amino acids: CASSPPGAGNTIYF. The CDR3 DNA follows: TGCGCCAGCAGTCCCCCGGGGGCCGGAAACACCATATATTTT.

This chain links TRBV5-1 with TRBJ2-1, with a weak D call TRBD1 (5 bases). Germline V lookup: CDR1 SGHRS, CDR2 YFSETQ. With 0 bases removed from V and 5 bases from J, the gap between germline ends came to 12 bases. This CDR3 is 15 amino acids long. The CDR3 reads CASSLGQGINNEQFF. The DNA for the CDR3 is TGCGCCAGCAGCTTGGGTCAGGGAATAAACAATGAGCAGTTCTTC.

The V call is TRBV6-6, the J call TRBJ1-1, with D perhaps matching TRBD1 (6 bases). The V and J ends lost 2 bases and 6 bases respectively, with 16 bases between them. This CDR3 region has 15 residues. CDR1 is MNHNY and CDR2 is SVGAGI in the germline V gene (reference sequence). This CDR3 is CASSYLEPGVAEAFF. CDR3 DNA sequence: TGTGCCAGCAGTTACCTAGAGCCAGGGGTGGCTGAAGCTTTCTTT.

There are a few counts of this clone. The chain combines TRBV23-1 with TRBJ2-1; tentatively, D is TRBD1 or TRBD2 (5 bases each). TRBV23-1 is identified as an open reading frame with a role that is uncertain. With 3 bases removed from V and 5 bases from J, the gap between germline ends came to 23 bases. The CDR3 consists of 18 residues. The CDR3 spells CASSQGDRGGGSHNEQFF. The CDR3, as DNA: TGCGCCAGCAGTCAGGGGGATAGAGGCGGAGGATCCCACAATGAGCAGTTCTTC.

The V call is TRBV28, the J call TRBJ1-2; D unresolved. Germline CDR1 is MDHEN and CDR2 is SYDVKM. The CDR3 spans 13 residues. The V and J ends lost 4 bases and 7 bases respectively, with 13 bases between them. The CDR3: CASSSGLPSGYTF. In DNA, the CDR3 is TGTGCCAGCAGTTCCGGGTTGCCCTCTGGCTACACCTTC.

This clone was detected only once. The chain's CDR3 is CSVSRGGDSYNEQFF. The CDR3, as DNA: TGCAGCGTTTCTCGAGGGGGAGACTCCTACAATGAGCAGTTCTTC. This rearrangement joins TRBV29-1 to TRBJ2-1, with D possibly TRBD1 on 6 matching bases. Per the germline V gene, CDR1 is SQVTM and CDR2 is ANQGSEA. This CDR3 spans 15 amino acids. V was trimmed by 5 bases and J by 0 bases, leaving 14 bases between them.

The chain uses TRBV6-5 and TRBJ2-7, with TRBD2 as a possible D gene (5 bases). The germline V gene has CDR1 MNHEY and CDR2 SVGAGI. V was shortened by 8 bases and J by 3 bases, with 14 bases between the two germline ends. The CDR3 contains 13 residues. The CDR3 region is CASARQRDYEQYF. CDR3 sequence (DNA): TGTGCCAGCGCGCGGCAGAGGGACTACGAGCAGTACTTC.

This chain connects TRBV9 to TRBJ1-4, with 7 bases fitting TRBD1. Losses at the gene ends were 3 bases for V and 2 bases for J; bases not matched to a gene: 4. Germline V lookup: CDR1 SGDLS, CDR2 YYNGEE. The CDR3 runs to 15 residues. Written as DNA, the CDR3 is TGTGCCAGCAGCGAACTACAGGGGACTAATGAAAAACTGTTTTTT. Translation gives CASSELQGTNEKLFF.

The rearrangement links TRBV28 to TRBJ2-7, with unresolved D. Germline CDR1 MDHEN, CDR2 SYDVKM. This CDR3 spans 15 amino acids. The ends were cut back, 1 base at V and 2 bases at J, with 12 bases in the middle. The CDR3 sequence: CASSLSATATYEQYF. The CDR3 region has the DNA TGTGCCAGCAGTTTATCGGCCACCGCCACCTACGAGCAGTACTTC.

This chain uses TRBV5-1 with TRBJ2-7, with 7 positions matching TRBD1. This CDR3 comprises 13 residues. The V and J ends lost 4 bases and 6 bases, in that order; junction bases with no gene match: 7. In germline, CDR1 is SGHRS, CDR2 YFSETQ. This CDR3 is CASSIGTASEQYV. The CDR3 region has the DNA TGCGCCAGCAGCATTGGGACAGCCAGCGAGCAGTACGTC.

V is TRBV7-2 and J is TRBJ1-1; 10 bases align to TRBD1. Germline assignment: CDR1 SGHTA and CDR2 FQGNSA. CDR3 length: 14 amino acids. J gave up 5 bases and V 5 bases, and 5 bases lay outside the gene matches. CDR3 protein: CASSKDRGRTEAFF. Written as DNA, the CDR3 is TGTGCCAGCAGCAAGGACAGGGGGAGGACTGAAGCTTTCTTT.

The chain is built from TRBV3-1 (or the pseudogene TRBV3-2) and TRBJ2-5; the D gene is possibly TRBD2 (6 bases). CDR1 LGHDT and CDR2 YNNKEL come from the germline V gene (reference sequence). The CDR3 totals 16 residues. Between the trimmed V and J ends, which lost 1 base and 5 bases, there was a span of 17 bases. The CDR3 bases are TGTGCCAGCAGCCAAGTCCGGGGGAGACTAAGCGAGACCCAGTACTTC. Amino acids: CASSQVRGRLSETQYF.

This clone was counted between two and nine times. The chain is built from TRBV11-2 and TRBJ2-5; tentatively, D is TRBD1 (5 bases). V was clipped by 3 bases and J by 5 bases, with 16 bases between them. The CDR3 loop spans 15 amino acids. Germline-derived CDR1 and CDR2 are SGHAT and FQNNGV. CDR3 loop: CASSLQGYSEETQYF. Written as DNA, the CDR3 is TGTGCCAGCAGCTTGCAGGGATACTCTGAGGAGACCCAGTACTTC.

This clone has more than one count but fewer than ten. The chain is built from TRBV18 and TRBJ2-1; no reliable D call. CDR1 is KGHSH and CDR2 is LQKENI in the germline V gene. Trimming shortened V by 3 bases and J by 8 bases, and 5 bases separated the two germline ends. The CDR3 length is 11 residues. CDR3 nucleotides: TGTGCCAGCTCACCCCTGGATGAGCAGTTCTTC. As protein: CASSPLDEQFF.

The V gene is TRBV11-2, the J gene TRBJ2-5, with D hard to call. Trimming took 0 bases from V and 7 from J, leaving 9 bases between them. Germline V gives CDR1 SGHAT, CDR2 FQNNGV. This CDR3 has 13 residues. CDR3 nucleotide sequence: TGTGCCAGCAGCTTAGAACAGAGTGGGACCCAGTACTTC. As protein: CASSLEQSGTQYF.

This clone was detected only a few times. V is TRBV21-1 and J is TRBJ1-6; the listed D gene, TRBD1, was not tested against the DNA. TRBV21-1 is a pseudogene. CDR3 length equals 15 residues. This chain's CDR3 is CASTWDSSYNSPLHF. The CDR3 nucleotides are TGTGCCAGCACCTGGGACAGCTCCTATAATTCACCCCTCCACTTT.

The chain combines TRBV12-3 or TRBV12-4 with TRBJ2-7; D ambiguous. The V gene lost 3 bases and the J gene lost 0 bases, with 6 bases spanning the gap. The CDR3 is made up of 13 amino acids. The CDR3: CASSFESSYEQYF. CDR3 nucleotides: TGTGCCAGCAGTTTCGAGAGCTCCTACGAGCAGTACTTC.